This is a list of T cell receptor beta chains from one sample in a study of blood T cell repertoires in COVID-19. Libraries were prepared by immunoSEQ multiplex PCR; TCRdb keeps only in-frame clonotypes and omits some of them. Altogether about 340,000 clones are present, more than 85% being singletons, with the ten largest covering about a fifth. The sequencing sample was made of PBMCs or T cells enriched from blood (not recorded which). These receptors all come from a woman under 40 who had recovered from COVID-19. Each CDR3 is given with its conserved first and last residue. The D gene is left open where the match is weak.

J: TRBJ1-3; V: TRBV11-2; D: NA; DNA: TGTGCCAGCAGCTTAGAAGGTTTTGCGGGAGCTGGAAACACCATATATTTT; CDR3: CASSLEGFAGAGNTIYF
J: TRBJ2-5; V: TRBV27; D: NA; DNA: TGTGCCAGCAGAGACAGGCTTTGGGAGACCCAGTACTTC; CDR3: CASRDRLWETQYF
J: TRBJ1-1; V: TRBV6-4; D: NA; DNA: TGTGCCAGCAGTCGCTGCGACAGCGTTATGAACACTGAAGCTTTCTTT; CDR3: CASSRCDSVMNTEAFF
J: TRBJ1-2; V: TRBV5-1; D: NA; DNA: TGCGCCAGCAGCTTGGAGGGGAACTATGGCTACACCTTC; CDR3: CASSLEGNYGYTF
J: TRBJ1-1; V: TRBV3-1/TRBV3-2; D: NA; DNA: TGTGCCAGCAGCCAAGATAAGACAGCCGCGAACACTGAAGCTTTCTTT; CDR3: CASSQDKTAANTEAFF
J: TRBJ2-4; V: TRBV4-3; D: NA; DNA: TGCGCCAGCAGCCAAGACATGCTAGCCCCAAACATTCAGTACTTC; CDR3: CASSQDMLAPNIQYF
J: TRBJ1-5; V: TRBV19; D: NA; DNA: TGTGCCAGTACATCAGGGATTTTTCAGCCCCAGCATTTT; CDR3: CASTSGIFQPQHF
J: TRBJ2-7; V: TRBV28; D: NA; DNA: TGTGCCAGCAGGATGGGACAAAAAAAATACGAGCAGTACTTC; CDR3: CASRMGQKKYEQYF
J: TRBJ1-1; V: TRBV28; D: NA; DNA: TGTGCCAGCAGTTTAATAGGGGTCACTGAAGCTTTCTTT; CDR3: CASSLIGVTEAFF
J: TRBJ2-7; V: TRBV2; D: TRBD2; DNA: TGTGCCACCTACGGACTAGCGGGCTCCTACGAGCAGTACTTC; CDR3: CATYGLAGSYEQYF
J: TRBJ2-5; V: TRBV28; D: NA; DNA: TGTGCCAGCAGTTTGGAAGGGGCAGAGACCCAGTACTTC; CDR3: CASSLEGAETQYF